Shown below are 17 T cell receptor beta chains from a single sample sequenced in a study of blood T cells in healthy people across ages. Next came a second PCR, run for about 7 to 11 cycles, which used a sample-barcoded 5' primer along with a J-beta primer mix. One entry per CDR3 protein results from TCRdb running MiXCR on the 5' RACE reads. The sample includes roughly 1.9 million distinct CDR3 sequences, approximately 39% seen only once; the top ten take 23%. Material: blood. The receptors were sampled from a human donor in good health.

DNA of the CDR3: TGCGCCAGCAGCTTGGAGACTAGCGGACCCTACGAGCAGTACTTC. It yields the protein CASSLETSGPYEQYF. The V gene is TRBV5-1, the J gene TRBJ2-7; 9 nucleotides line up with TRBD2. The CDR3 is made up of 15 amino acids. CDR1 is SGHRS, CDR2 YFSETQ, per germline. Trimming at V came to 0 bases and at J to 2 bases, leaving 3 bases not matched to a gene.

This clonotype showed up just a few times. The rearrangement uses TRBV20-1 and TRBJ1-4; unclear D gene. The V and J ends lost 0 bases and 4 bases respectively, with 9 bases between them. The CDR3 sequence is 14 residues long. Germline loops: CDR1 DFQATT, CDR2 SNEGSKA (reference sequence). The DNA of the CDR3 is TGCAGTGCTAGAGAAGGCCTCGGTAATGAAAAACTGTTTTTT. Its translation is CSAREGLGNEKLFF.

The CDR3 DNA follows: TGTGCTAGTGGCGCCGGGACTAGCGGGGGGCTGAGAGAGACCCAGTACTTC. Its translation is CASGAGTSGGLRETQYF. V usage is TRBV12-5 and J usage is TRBJ2-7; 15 bases match TRBD2. The J call may be mistaken, given a closer DNA end match to TRBJ2-5. CDR1 and CDR2 (germline): LGHNT, FRNRAP. The CDR3 is 17 residues long.

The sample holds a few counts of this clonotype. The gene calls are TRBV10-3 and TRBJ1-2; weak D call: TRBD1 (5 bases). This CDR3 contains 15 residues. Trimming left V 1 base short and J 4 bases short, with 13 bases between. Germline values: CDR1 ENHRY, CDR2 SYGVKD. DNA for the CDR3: TGTGCCATCAGTGAGTTTGGGGGTCCCATCTATGGCTACACCTTC. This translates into CAISEFGGPIYGYTF.

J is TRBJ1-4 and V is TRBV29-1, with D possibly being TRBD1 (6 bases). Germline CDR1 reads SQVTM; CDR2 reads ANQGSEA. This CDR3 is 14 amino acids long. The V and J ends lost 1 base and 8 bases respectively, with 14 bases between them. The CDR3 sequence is CSVEVGGGKEKLFF. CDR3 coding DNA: TGCAGCGTTGAAGTAGGGGGAGGAAAAGAAAAACTGTTTTTT.

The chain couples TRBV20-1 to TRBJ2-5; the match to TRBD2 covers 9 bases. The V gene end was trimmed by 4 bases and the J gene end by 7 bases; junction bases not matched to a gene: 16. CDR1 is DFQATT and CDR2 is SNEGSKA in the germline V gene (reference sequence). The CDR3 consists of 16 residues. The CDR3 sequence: CSAKRGGLAGRPTQYF. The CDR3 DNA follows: TGCAGTGCTAAGCGTGGAGGCCTAGCGGGGCGGCCGACCCAGTACTTC.

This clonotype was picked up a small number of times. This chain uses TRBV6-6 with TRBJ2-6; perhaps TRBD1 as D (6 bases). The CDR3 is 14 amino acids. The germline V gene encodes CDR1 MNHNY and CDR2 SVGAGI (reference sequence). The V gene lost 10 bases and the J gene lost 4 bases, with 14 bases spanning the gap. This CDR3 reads CATFGTTGANVLTF. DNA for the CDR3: TGTGCCACCTTCGGGACAACCGGGGCCAACGTCCTGACTTTC.

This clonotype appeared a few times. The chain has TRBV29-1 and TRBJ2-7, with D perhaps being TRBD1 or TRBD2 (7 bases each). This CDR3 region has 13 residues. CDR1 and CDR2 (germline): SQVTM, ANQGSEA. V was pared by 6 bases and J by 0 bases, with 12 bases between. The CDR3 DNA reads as TGCAGCGTCAGGGGGGGGAACTCCTACGAGCAGTACTTC. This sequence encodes CSVRGGNSYEQYF.

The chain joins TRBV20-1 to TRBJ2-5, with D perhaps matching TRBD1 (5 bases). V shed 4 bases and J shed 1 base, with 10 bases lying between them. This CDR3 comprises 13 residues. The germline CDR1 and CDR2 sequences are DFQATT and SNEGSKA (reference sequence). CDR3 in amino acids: CSATERGQETQYF. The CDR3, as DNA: TGCAGTGCTACGGAAAGGGGCCAAGAGACCCAGTACTTC.

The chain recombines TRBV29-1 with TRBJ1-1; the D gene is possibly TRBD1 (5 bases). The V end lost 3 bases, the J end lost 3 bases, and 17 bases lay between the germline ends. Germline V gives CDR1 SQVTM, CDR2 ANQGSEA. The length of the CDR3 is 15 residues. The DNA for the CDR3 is TGCAGCGTTGATGGGACTTCCCGTGGGGACACTGAAGCTTTCTTT. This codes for CSVDGTSRGDTEAFF. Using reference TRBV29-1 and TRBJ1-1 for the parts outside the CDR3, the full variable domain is SAVISQKPSRDICQRGTSLTIQCQVDSQVTMMFWYRQQPGQSLTLIATANQGSEATYESGFVIDKFPISRPNLTFSTLTVSNMSPEDSSIYLCSVDGTSRGDTEAFFGQGTRLTVV.

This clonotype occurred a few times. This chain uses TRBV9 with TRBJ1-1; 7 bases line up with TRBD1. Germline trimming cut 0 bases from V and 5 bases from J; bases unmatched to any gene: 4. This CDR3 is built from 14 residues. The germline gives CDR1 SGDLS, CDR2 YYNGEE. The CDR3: CASSVDPRGTEAFF. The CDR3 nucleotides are TGTGCCAGCAGCGTAGATCCCAGGGGGACTGAAGCTTTCTTT.

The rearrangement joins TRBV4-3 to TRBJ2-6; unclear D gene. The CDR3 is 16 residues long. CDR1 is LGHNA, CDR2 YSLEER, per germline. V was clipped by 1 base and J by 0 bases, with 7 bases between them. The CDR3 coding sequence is TGCGCCAGCAGCCAAGTTCTTATCTCTGGGGCCAACGTCCTGACTTTC. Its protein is CASSQVLISGANVLTF.

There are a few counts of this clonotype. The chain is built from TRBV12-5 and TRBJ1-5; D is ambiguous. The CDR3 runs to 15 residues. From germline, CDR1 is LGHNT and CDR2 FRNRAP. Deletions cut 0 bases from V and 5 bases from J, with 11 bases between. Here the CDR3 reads CASGLVREGYQPQHF. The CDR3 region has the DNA TGTGCTAGTGGTTTGGTACGGGAGGGATATCAGCCCCAGCATTTT.

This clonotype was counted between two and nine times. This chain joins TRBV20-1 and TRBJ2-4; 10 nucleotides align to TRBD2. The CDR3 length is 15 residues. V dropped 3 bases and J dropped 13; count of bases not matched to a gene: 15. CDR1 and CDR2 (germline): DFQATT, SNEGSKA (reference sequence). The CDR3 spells CSASVSSGGPGEQYF. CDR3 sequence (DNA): TGCAGTGCTAGTGTCTCTAGCGGGGGTCCGGGGGAGCAGTACTTC.

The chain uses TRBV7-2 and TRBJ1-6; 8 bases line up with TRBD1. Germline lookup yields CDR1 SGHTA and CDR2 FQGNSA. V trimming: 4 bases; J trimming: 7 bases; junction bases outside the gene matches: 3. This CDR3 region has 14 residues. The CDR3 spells CASSSDRVNSPLHF. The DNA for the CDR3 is TGTGCCAGCAGCTCGGACAGGGTAAATTCACCCCTCCACTTT. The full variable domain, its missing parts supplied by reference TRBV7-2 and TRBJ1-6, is GAGVSQSPSNKVTEKGKDVELRCDPISGHTALYWYRQSLGQGLEFLIYFQGNSAPDKSGLPSDRFSAERTGGSVSTLTIQRTQQEDSAVYLCASSSDRVNSPLHFGNGTRLTVT.

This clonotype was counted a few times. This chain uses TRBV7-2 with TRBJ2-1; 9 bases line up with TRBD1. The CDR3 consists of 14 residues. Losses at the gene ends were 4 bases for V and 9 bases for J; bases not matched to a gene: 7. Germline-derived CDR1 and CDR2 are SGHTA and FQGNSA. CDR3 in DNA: TGTGCCAGCAGCTCCGGGACAGGGTCCATTGAGCAGTTCTTC. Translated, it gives CASSSGTGSIEQFF.

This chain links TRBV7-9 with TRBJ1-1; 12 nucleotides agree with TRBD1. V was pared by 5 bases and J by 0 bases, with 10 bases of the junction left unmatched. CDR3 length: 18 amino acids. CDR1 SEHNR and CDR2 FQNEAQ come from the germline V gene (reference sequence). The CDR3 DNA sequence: TGTGCCAGCAGCCCCCCGCGAGGGACAGGGGGCCTGAACACTGAAGCTTTCTTT. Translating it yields CASSPPRGTGGLNTEAFF.